This T cell receptor (beta chain) came from a study of blood T cell repertoires in COVID-19 (dated by TCRdb to about 2020). For context, the study as a whole: Samples covering the acute and convalescent phases of COVID-19 were provided by collaborators in the United States, Italy and Spain. The dataset comprised deeply sampled blood TCRbeta repertoires from subjects exposed to, actively infected with, or recovered from COVID-19. The samples were drawn from the first 160 participants of the ongoing ImmuneRACE study and from more than 1,000 subjects provided by 6 global collaborators. The sample metadata nearly always contained a de-identified subject ID, COVID-19 status, age in years and sex. The repertoires were made available in a free public database intended to serve as a resource for research on the immune response to SARS-CoV-2. The material from the prospective study consisted of cDNA or gDNA derived from T cells, B-cell-depleted T cells, or PBMCs. Where available, HLA class I and class II types were obtained from metadata supplied by the sample provider rather than from assay-based typing.

TCRbeta CDR3 regions were amplified from genomic DNA by means of the immunoSEQ Assay, a bias-controlled multiplex PCR. As for the authors' bioinformatics: The number of nucleated cells in each sample was estimated from the amplification of reference gene primers within the assay. To quantify the absolute abundance of each unique TCRbeta CDR3 rearrangement, sequence reads were collapsed and filtered. For each sample, productive Simpson clonality was calculated by taking the square root of Simpson's diversity index across productive rearrangements. Imported from immuneACCESS, the table was reduced by TCRdb to in-frame sequences with V and J called. These copies leave out some clones; in studies compared against another copy, an unresolved V gene accounts for under half, and the cause of the remainder is not known. V and J calls and clone size are copied from that table; D and trimming were computed from the DNA. The sample has tens of thousands of clones on record, 60% to 75% of them singletons. 35% of the sample belongs to the ten largest clones.

Collaborating institutions collected whole blood in K2EDTA tubes following their own protocols. For TCRbeta analysis, collaborators shipped samples as frozen whole blood, isolated PBMCs, or DNA extracted from either of those sample types. Worth noting for this clone: No cognate antigen has been identified for it. The input lacks base qualities; no much larger clone sits a single base away.

What the research found in general, with its limitations: Clinical and demographic metadata were provided uncurated, with the amount varying by source and participant.

The specimen was peripheral blood. The origin of this receptor is a woman in her 70s with acute or convalescent COVID-19.

The DNA is as follows: TGTGCCAGCAGTTTAGGGACAGTATTATATGAAAAACTGTTTTTT. This is translated as CASSLGTVLYEKLFF. Recombination connected TRBV28 to TRBJ1-4, with 7 middle bases fitting TRBD1. The germline V gene supplies CDR1 MDHEN and CDR2 SYDVKM. The CDR3 sequence holds 15 residues, the cysteine and phenylalanine included. The DNA shown is the 45-base CDR3, in frame from base 1. Germline trimming amounts to 2 bases on V and 6 bases on J, with 6 as the count of junction bases outside the gene matches.